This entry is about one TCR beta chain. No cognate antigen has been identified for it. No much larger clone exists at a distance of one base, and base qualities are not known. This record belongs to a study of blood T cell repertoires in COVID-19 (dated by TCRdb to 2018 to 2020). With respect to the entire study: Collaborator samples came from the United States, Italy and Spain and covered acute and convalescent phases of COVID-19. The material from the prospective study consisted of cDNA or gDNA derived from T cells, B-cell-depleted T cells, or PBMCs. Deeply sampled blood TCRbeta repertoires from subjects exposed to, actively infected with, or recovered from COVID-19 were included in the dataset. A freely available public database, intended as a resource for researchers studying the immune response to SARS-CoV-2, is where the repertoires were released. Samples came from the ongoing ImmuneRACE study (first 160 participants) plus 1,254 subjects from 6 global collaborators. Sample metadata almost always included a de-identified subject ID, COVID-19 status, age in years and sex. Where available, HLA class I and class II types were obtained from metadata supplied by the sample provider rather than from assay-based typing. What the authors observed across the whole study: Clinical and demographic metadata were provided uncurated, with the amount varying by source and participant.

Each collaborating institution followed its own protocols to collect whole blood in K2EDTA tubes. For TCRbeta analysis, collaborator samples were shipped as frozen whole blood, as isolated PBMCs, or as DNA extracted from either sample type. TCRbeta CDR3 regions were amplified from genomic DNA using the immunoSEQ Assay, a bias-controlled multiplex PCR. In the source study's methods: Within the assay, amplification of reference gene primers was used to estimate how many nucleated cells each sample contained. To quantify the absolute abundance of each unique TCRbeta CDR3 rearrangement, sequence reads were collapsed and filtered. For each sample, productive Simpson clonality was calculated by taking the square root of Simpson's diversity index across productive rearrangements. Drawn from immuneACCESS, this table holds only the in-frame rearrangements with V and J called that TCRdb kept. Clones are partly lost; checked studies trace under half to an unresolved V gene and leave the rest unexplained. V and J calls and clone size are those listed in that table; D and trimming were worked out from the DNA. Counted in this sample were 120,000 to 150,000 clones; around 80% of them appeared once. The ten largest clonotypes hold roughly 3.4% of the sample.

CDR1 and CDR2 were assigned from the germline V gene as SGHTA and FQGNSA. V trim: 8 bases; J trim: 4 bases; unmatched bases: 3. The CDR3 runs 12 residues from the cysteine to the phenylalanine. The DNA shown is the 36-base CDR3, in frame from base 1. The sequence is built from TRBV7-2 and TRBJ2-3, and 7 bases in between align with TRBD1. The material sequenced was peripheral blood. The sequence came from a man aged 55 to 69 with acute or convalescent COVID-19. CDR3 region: CASGQGADTQYF. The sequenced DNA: TGTGCCAGCGGCCAGGGGGCAGATACGCAGTATTTT.